This T cell receptor (beta chain) appears in the sequencing data of a study of radiotherapy plus CTLA-4 blockade in lung cancer. Study-level background: Overall, 18% of patients showed an objective response, while about 30% attained disease control.

People whose metastatic non-small-cell lung cancer was chemo-refractory got focal radiation along with CTLA-4 blockade by ipilimumab. CDR3 length: 14 amino acids. Trimming took 6 bases from V and 1 from J, leaving 15 bases between them. Germline assignment: CDR1 SQVTM and CDR2 ANQGSEA. Overall study findings and caveats: With interferon-beta, early dynamics of blood T cell clones were reported to best predict response. There was expansion of tumor-derived TCR clones in blood after radiotherapy plus ipilimumab.

The table lists this clone with a count of one. The antigen is unknown. Within the sample, other DNA sequences also encode this same CDR3. This table comes from immunoSEQ multiplex PCR, and its TCRdb copy is limited to in-frame clones, with some not included. The sample consists of 120,000 or so clones, 85% to 90% of them appearing once. The TCR was taken from a human donor with non-small cell lung cancer that progressed on radiotherapy plus ipilimumab. Specimen: peripheral blood, collected from a patient treated with radiotherapy plus ipilimumab. The chain employs TRBV29-1 and TRBJ1-1, with D unresolved. CDR3 residues: CSVFPGLKNTEAFF. The CDR3 region has the DNA TGCAGCGTATTCCCAGGATTAAAGAACACTGAAGCTTTCTTT.